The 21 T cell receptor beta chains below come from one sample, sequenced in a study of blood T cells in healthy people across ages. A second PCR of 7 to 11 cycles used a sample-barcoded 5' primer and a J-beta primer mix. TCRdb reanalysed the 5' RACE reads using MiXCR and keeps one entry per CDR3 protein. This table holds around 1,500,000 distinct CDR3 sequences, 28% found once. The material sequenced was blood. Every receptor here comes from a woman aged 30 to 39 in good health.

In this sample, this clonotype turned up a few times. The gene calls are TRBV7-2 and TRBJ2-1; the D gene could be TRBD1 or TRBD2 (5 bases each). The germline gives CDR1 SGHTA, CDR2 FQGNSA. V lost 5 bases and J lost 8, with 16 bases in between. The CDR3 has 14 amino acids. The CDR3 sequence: CASSPLGTGYEQFF. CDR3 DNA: TGTGCCAGCAGCCCCCTAGGGACGGGATATGAGCAGTTCTTC.

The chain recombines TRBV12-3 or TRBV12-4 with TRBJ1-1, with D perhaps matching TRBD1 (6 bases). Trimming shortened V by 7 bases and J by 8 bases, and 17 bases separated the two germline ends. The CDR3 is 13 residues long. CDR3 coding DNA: TGTGCCAGCAATAAGGACAGAAGGCCCGAAGCTTTCTTT. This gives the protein CASNKDRRPEAFF.

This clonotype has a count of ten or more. CDR3 residues: CSTGGQETQYF. As DNA, the CDR3 is TGCAGCACAGGGGGTCAAGAGACCCAGTACTTC. V is TRBV29-1 and J is TRBJ2-5, with TRBD1 identical over 8 bases. The V and J ends lost 8 bases and 2 bases, in that order; junction bases with no gene match: 1. This CDR3 contains 11 residues. CDR1 and CDR2 (germline): SQVTM, ANQGSEA.

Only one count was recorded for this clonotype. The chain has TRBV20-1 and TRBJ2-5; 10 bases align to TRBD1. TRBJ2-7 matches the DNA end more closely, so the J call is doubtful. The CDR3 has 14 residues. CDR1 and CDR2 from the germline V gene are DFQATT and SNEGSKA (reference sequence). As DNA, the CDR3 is TGCAGTGCTAGACCGGGGACAGGGGAATACGAGCAGTACTTC. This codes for CSARPGTGEYEQYF.

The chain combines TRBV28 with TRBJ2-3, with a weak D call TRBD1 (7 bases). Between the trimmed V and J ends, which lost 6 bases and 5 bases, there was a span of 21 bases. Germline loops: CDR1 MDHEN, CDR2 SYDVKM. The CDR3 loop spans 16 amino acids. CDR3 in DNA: TGTGCCAGCAGCTACCCCCGGGACCAGGGGGGAGATACGCAGTATTTT. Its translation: CASSYPRDQGGDTQYF.

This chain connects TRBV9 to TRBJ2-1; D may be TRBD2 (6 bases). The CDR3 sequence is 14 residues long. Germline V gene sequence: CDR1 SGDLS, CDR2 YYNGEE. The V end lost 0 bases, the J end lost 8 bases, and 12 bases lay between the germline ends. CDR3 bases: TGTGCCAGCAGCGTAGAACCGGGAGTATATGAGCAGTTCTTC. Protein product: CASSVEPGVYEQFF.

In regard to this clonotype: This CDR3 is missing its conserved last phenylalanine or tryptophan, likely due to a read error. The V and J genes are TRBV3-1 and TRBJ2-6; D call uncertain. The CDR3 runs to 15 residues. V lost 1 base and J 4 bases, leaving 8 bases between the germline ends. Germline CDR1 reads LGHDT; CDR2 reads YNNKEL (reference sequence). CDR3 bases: TGTGCCAGCAGCCAAGCCACCCAAGGGGCCAACGTCCTGACTGTC. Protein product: CASSQATQGANVLTV.

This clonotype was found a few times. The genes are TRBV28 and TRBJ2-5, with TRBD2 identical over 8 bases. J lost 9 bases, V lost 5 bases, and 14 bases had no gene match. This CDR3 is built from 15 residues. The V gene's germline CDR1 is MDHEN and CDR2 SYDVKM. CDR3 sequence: CASSLPGTVGGAQYF. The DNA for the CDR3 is TGTGCCAGCAGTCTACCCGGGACCGTCGGGGGGGCCCAGTACTTC. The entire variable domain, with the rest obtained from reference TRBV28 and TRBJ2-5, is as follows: DVKVTQSSRYLVKRTGEKVFLECVQDMDHENMFWYRQDPGLGLRLIYFSYDVKMKEKGDIPEGYSVSREKKERFSLILESASTNQTSMYLCASSLPGTVGGAQYFGPGTRLLVL.

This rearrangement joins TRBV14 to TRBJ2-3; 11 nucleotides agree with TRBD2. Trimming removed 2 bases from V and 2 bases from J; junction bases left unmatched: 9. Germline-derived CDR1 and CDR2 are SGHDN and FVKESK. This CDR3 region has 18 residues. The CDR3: CASSQHAGTSGPTDTQYF. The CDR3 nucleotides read TGTGCCAGCAGCCAACACGCCGGGACTAGCGGTCCCACAGATACGCAGTATTTT.

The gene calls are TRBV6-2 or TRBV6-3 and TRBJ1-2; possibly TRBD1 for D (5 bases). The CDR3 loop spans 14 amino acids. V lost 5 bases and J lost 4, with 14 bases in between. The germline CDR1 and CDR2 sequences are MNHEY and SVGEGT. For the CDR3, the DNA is TGTGCCAGCAGTGATGGGGCCTGGATCTATGGCTACACCTTC. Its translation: CASSDGAWIYGYTF.

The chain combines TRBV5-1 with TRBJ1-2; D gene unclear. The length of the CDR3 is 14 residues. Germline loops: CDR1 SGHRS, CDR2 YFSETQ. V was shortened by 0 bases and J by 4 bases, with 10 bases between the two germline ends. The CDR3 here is CASSLGESLYGYTF. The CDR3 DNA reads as TGCGCCAGCAGCTTGGGGGAAAGCCTCTATGGCTACACCTTC.

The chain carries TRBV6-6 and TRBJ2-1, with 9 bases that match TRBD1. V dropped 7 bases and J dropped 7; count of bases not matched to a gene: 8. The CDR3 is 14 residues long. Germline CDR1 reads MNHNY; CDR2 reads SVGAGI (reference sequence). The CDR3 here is CASTRGDRVNEQFF. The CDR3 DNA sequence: TGTGCCAGCACTCGGGGGGACAGGGTGAATGAGCAGTTCTTC.

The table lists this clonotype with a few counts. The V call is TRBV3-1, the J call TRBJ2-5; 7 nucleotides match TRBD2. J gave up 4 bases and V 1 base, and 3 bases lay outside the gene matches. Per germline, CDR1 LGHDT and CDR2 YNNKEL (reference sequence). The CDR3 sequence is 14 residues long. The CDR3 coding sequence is TGTGCCAGCAGCCAAGTCTGGGAGGGAGAGACCCAGTACTTC. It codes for CASSQVWEGETQYF.

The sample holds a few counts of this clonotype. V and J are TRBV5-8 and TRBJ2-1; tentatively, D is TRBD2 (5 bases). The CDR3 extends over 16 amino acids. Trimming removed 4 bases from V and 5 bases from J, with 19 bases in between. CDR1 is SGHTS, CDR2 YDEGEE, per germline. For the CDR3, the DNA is TGTGCCAGCAGCCCCCGATTAGGACTTACTAACAATGAGCAGTTCTTC. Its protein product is CASSPRLGLTNNEQFF.

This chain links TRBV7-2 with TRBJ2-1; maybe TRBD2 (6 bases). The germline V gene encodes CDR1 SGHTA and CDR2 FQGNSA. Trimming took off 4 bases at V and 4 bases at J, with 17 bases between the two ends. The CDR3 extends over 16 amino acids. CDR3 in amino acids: CASSSQGAGLYNEQFF. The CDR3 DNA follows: TGTGCCAGCAGCTCCCAAGGAGCGGGCCTTTACAATGAGCAGTTCTTC.

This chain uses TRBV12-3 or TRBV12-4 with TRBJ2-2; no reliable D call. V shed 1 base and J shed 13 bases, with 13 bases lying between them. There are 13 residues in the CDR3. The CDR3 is CASSLEARVGLFF. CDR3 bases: TGTGCCAGCAGTTTAGAGGCCCGAGTGGGGCTGTTTTTT.

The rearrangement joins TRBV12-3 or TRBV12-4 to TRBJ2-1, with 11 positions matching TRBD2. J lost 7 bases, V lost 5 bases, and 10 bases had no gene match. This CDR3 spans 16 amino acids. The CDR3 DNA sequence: TGTGCCAGCAGTATATCACCGGGACTAGCGGCAAATGAGCAGTTCTTC. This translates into CASSISPGLAANEQFF.

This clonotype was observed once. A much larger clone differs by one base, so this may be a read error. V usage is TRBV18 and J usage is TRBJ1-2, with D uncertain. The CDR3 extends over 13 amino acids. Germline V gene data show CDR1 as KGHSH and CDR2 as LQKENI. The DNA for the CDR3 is TGTGCCAGCCCACCACCGGTGGGTGACGGCTACACCTTC. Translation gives CASPPPVGDGYTF.

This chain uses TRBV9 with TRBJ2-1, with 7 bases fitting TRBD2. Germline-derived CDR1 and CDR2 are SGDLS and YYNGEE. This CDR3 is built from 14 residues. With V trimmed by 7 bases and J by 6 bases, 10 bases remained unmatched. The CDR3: CASVEAGTGNEQFF. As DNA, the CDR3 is TGTGCCAGCGTAGAAGCGGGGACCGGCAATGAGCAGTTCTTC.

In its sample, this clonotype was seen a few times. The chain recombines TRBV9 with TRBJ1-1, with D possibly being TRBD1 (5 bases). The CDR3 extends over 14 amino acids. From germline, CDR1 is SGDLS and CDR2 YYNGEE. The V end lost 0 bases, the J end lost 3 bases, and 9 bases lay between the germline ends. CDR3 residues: CASSVAGGHTEAFF. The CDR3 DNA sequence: TGTGCCAGCAGCGTAGCTGGGGGACACACTGAAGCTTTCTTT.

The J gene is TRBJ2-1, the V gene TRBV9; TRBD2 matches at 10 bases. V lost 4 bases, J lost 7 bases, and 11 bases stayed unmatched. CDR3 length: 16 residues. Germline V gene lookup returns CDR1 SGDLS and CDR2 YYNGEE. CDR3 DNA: TGTGCCAGCAGCCCCGAGAGCGGGAGGGCGGTTAATGAGCAGTTCTTC. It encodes CASSPESGRAVNEQFF.